Sequencing of this T cell receptor beta chain was carried out in a study of CD8+ T cells in alopecia areata. Across the study: Dosing with tofacitinib proceeded for 6 to 18 months, followed by 6 months off drug.

Reverse transcription of extracted RNA yielded cDNA, which provided the sequencing template. TCRdb's copy holds only in-frame clones and misses some; the assay was immunoSEQ multiplex PCR. The sample has more than 200,000 clones, 67% seen once; the top ten hold approximately 1.2%. Germline V gives CDR1 MGHRA, CDR2 YSYEKL. The CDR3 has 12 residues. The V gene lost 0 bases and the J gene lost 5 bases, with 5 bases spanning the gap. This receptor was identified in a human donor with alopecia areata. Sequenced here: CD4+ T cells sorted from blood, sampled at week 0. The V call is TRBV4-1, the J call TRBJ2-7, with D hard to call. The CDR3 is CASSQDGHEQYF. Here the CDR3 DNA reads TGCGCCAGCAGCCAAGATGGTCACGAGCAGTACTTC.